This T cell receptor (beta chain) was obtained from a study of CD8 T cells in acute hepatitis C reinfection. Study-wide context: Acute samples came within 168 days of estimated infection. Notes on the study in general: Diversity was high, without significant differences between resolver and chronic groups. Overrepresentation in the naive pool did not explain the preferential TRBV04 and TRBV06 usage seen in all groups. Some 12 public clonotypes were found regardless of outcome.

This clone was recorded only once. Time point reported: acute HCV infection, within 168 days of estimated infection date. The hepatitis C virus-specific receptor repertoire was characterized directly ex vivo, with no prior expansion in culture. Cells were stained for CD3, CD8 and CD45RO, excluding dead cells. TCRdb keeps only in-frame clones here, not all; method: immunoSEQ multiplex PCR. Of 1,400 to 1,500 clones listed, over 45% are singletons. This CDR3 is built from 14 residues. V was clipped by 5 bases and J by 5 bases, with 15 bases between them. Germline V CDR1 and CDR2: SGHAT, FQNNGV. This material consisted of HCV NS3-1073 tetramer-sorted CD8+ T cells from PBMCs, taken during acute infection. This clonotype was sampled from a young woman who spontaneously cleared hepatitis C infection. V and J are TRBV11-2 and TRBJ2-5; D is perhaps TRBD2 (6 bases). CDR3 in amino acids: CASSIPGDWETQYF. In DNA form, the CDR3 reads TGTGCCAGCAGCATCCCGGGGGACTGGGAGACCCAGTACTTC.